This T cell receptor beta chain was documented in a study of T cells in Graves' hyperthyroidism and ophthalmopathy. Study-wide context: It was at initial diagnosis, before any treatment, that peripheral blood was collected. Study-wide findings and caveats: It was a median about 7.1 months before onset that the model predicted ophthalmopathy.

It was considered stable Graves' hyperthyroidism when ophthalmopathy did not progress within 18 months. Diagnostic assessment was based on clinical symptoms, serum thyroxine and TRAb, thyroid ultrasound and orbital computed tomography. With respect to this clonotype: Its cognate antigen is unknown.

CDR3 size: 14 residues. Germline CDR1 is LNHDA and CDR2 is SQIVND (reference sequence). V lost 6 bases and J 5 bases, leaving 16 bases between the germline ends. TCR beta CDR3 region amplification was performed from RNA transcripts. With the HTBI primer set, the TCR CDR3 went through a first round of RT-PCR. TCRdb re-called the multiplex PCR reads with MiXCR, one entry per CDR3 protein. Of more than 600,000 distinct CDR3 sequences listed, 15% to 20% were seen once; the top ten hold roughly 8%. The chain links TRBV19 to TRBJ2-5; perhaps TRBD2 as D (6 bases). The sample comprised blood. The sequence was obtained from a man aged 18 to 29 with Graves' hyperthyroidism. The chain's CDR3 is CASSRDFFLETQYF. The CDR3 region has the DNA TGTGCCAGTAGCCGGGACTTCTTTCTGGAGACCCAGTACTTC.